This T cell receptor (beta chain) was sequenced in a study of T-cell reconstitution after alpha-beta-depleted transplantation in children. General study points: T-cell numbers and diversity, one year after transplant, stemmed largely from T cells that were newly produced. Reportedly, only several hundred clones from non-depleted graft cells drove alpha-beta T-cell counts at about two months. Surviving recipient T cells and intrathymic progenitors accounted for some patients' high TCRbeta diversity at day 60.

The CDR3 has 17 residues. The germline V gene has CDR1 KGHSH and CDR2 LQKENI. J gave up 7 bases and V 4 bases, and 12 bases lay outside the gene matches. TCRbeta library preparation incorporated unique molecular identifiers. TCRdb independently ran MiXCR on the PCR reads; one entry per CDR3 protein. The sample consists of fewer than 700,000 distinct CDR3 sequences, around 23% of them appearing once. This clonotype was seen only a few times. Its antigen is unknown. The receptor's source is a boy in the first two years of life who had a stem cell transplant for acute myeloid leukemia, so the T cells may come from the graft donor. The chain is built from TRBV18 and TRBJ2-1; 11 nucleotides agree with TRBD2. The sequenced sample was PBMCs, mostly from graft donor cells, obtained 360 days after TCRalphabeta/CD19-depleted stem cell transplant. CDR3: CASSRNRLAGIGNEQFF. Written as DNA, the CDR3 is TGTGCCAGCTCACGGAACCGACTAGCGGGGATTGGAAATGAGCAGTTCTTC.